This entry features one T cell receptor (beta chain) sequence. Measured with immunoSEQ multiplex PCR; TCRdb has only the in-frame clones, and not every one. The repertoire consists of about 15,000 clones, with around 87% occurring once and the leading ten covering 6.5% to 8.5%. These data come from a study of OX40 agonist ivuxolimab in advanced cancers. This CDR3 spans 16 amino acids. Per germline, CDR1 WSHSY and CDR2 SAAADI. V lost 0 bases, J lost 7 bases, and 16 bases lay in between. V is TRBV10-2 and J is TRBJ2-1, with D unresolved. The sample was CD4+ or CD8+ T cells sorted from blood, taken in a trial of the OX40 agonist ivuxolimab. This clonotype originated in an adult with an advanced solid tumor such as melanoma, head and neck, liver or kidney cancer. Here the CDR3 DNA reads TGCGCCAGCAGTGAGTCTATGTGGGGAAGGGATAATGAGCAGTTCTTC. The encoded protein is CASSESMWGRDNEQFF.